The sequence of this TCR beta chain was determined in a study of shared clonotypes between healthy human individuals. Per the authors' pipeline: ImmunoSEQ yielded junction-only sequences lacking quality scores, so filtering differed. Here immunoSEQ multiplex PCR was the method, and the copy in TCRdb shows in-frame clones only, minus some. Clonal size and the V and J genes are those of that table, whereas D and trimming came from the DNA. The sample consists of more than 2 million clones, 90% to 96% of them appearing once. The CDR3 has 16 residues. Sequencing was done on a sample of naive CD4+ T cells sorted from blood. The sample's subset: CD45RA+ positively selected. The receptor comes from a man aged 18 to 35 in good health. This rearrangement joins TRBV21-1 to TRBJ1-6; the table's D call of TRBD1 was not tested on the DNA. TRBV21-1 represents a pseudogene. The CDR3 bases are TGTGCCAGCAGAAGGATGGGCGTTCCGATGGATTCACCCCTCCACTTT. Translation: CASRRMGVPMDSPLHF.